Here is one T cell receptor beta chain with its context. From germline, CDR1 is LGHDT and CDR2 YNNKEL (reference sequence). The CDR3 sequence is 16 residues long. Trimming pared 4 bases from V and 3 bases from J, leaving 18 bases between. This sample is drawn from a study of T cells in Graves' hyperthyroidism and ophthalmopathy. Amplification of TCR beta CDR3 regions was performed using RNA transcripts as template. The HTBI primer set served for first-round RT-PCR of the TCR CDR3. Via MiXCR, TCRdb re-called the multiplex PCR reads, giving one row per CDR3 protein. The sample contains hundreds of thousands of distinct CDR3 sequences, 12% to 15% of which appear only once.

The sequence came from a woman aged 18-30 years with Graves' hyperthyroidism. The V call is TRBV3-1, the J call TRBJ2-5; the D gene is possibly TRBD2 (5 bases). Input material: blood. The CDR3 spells CASSLRGWRVEETQYF. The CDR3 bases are TGTGCCAGCAGCCTCCGAGGATGGCGGGTAGAAGAGACCCAGTACTTC.